This T cell receptor beta chain was recovered during a study of blood T cell repertoires in COVID-19. V lost 0 bases to trimming and J lost 8 bases, with 17 bases between them. Germline V gene sequence: CDR1 SGHDN, CDR2 FVKESK. The CDR3 extends over 16 amino acids. Generated by immunoSEQ multiplex PCR, the TCRdb table keeps only in-frame clones and is missing some. The sample has more than 150,000 clones, around nine tenths seen once. The sample consisted of peripheral blood. The V and J genes are TRBV14 and TRBJ2-1, with D perhaps TRBD2 (5 bases). The TCR was taken from a young woman who had recovered from COVID-19. CDR3 nucleotides: TGTGCCAGCAGCCAAGATACCGGGGTTGTAGTGGATGAGCAGTTCTTC. Translated: CASSQDTGVVVDEQFF.